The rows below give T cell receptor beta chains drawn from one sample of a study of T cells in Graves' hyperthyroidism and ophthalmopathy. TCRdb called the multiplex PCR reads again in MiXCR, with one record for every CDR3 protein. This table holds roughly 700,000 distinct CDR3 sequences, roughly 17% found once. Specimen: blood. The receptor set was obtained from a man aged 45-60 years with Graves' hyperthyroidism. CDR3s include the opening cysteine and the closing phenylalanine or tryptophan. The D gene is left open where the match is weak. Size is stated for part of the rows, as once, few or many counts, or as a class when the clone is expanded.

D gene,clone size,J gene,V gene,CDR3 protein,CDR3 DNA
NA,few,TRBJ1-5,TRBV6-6,CASSYPGNQPQHF,TGTGCCAGCAGTTACCCAGGGAATCAGCCCCAGCATTTT
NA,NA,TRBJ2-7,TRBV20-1,CSARDYPRTYEQYF,TGCAGTGCTAGAGACTACCCAAGAACCTACGAGCAGTACTTC
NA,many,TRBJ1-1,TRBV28,CASSSPRGSNTEAFF,TGTGCCAGCAGTTCTCCCAGGGGCTCGAACACTGAAGCTTTCTTT
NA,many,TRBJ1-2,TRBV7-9,CASSREAVNYGYTF,TGTGCCAGCAGCCGAGAGGCCGTTAACTATGGCTACACCTTC
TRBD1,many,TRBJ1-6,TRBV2,CASSERQGARSPLHF,TGTGCCAGCAGTGAAAGACAGGGGGCGCGTTCACCCCTCCACTTT
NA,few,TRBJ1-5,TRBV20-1,CSARDGRSLSNQPQHF,TGCAGTGCTAGAGATGGCCGTAGTCTTAGCAATCAGCCCCAGCATTTT
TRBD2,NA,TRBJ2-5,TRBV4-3,CASSQGIAGADETQYF,TGCGCCAGCAGCCAAGGGATCGCGGGAGCGGATGAGACCCAGTACTTC
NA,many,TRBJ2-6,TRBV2,CASKAGTSGANVLTF,TGTGCCAGCAAGGCAGGCACCTCTGGGGCCAACGTCCTGACTTTC
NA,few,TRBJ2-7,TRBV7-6,CASSVRGRGSTYEQYF,TGTGCCAGCAGCGTCAGGGGGAGGGGATCAACCTACGAGCAGTACTTC
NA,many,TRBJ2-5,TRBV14,CASSPTRVETQYF,TGTGCCAGCAGCCCCACGAGGGTGGAGACCCAGTACTTC
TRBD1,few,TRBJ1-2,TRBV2,CASHSGTGVYGYTF,TGTGCCAGTCATTCCGGGACAGGGGTTTATGGCTACACCTTC
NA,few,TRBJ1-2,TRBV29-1,CSVDTVYGYTF,TGCAGCGTTGATACCGTCTATGGCTACACCTTC
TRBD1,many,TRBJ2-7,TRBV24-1,CATRDRGGEQYF,TGTGCCACCAGGGACAGGGGAGGCGAGCAGTACTTC
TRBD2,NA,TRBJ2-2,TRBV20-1,CSASDSGRVGTGELFF,TGCAGTGCTAGTGATAGCGGGAGGGTTGGGACCGGGGAGCTGTTTTTT
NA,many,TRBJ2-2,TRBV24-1,CATSAPSIQGWTGELFF,TGTGCCACCAGTGCCCCTTCGATCCAGGGATGGACCGGGGAGCTGTTTTTT
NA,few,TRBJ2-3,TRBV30,CAWSVVSDTDTQYF,TGTGCCTGGAGTGTAGTCTCTGACACAGATACGCAGTATTTT
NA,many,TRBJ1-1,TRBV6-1,CASTPGGTEAFF,TGTGCCAGCACTCCTGGGGGCACTGAAGCTTTCTTT
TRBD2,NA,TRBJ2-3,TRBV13,CASTLGLAGGDTQYF,TGTGCCAGCACCCTGGGACTAGCGGGAGGAGATACGCAGTATTTT
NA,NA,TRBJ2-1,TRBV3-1,CARPNQGGEFF,TGTGCCCGCCCCAACCAGGGCGGCGAGTTCTTC
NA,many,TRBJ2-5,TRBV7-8,CASSPPPRFQETQYF,TGTGCCAGCAGCCCGCCCCCACGATTCCAAGAGACCCAGTACTTC
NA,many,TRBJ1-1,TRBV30,CAWTRVPMNTEAFF,TGTGCCTGGACTCGAGTGCCTATGAACACTGAAGCTTTCTTT
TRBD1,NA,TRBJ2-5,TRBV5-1,CASSPHHTGTGQGETQYF,TGCGCCAGCAGCCCCCACCACACCGGGACAGGACAGGGGGAGACCCAGTACTTC
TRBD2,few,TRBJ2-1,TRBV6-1,CASRDGTSGHNEQFF,TGTGCCAGCAGGGACGGGACTAGCGGGCACAATGAGCAGTTCTTC
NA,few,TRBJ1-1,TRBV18,CASPPPPEGTEAFF,TGTGCCAGCCCACCACCCCCGGAGGGCACTGAAGCTTTCTTT
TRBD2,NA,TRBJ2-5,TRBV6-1,CASSEQASGSSETQYF,TGTGCCAGCAGTGAACAGGCTAGCGGGAGCTCGGAGACCCAGTACTTC
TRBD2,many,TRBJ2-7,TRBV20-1,CSAWTSENYEQYF,TGCAGTGCCTGGACTAGCGAGAACTACGAGCAGTACTTC
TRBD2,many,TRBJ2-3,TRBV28,CASSSYFGTSGSRTDTQYF,TGTGCCAGCAGTTCCTACTTCGGGACTAGCGGGAGCAGGACAGATACGCAGTATTTT
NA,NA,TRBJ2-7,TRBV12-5,CASGLVRDSGYEQYF,TGTGCTAGTGGTTTGGTAAGAGACAGTGGCTACGAGCAGTACTTC
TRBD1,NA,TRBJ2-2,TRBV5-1,CASSNGQGANTGELFF,TGCGCCAGCAGCAACGGACAGGGGGCGAACACCGGGGAGCTGTTTTTT
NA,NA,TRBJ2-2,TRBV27,CASGLGGGELFF,TGTGCCAGCGGTTTAGGGGGCGGGGAGCTGTTTTTT
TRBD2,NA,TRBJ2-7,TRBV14,CASSRSFTSGRSSYEQYF,TGTGCCAGCAGCCGCAGCTTCACTAGCGGGAGGAGCTCCTACGAGCAGTACTTC
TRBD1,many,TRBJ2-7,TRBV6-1,CASSAPGQPSTYEQYF,TGTGCCAGCAGTGCCCCGGGACAGCCCTCAACCTACGAGCAGTACTTC
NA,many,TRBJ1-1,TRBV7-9,CASSLARTVNTEAFF,TGTGCCAGCAGCTTAGCTCGGACAGTGAACACTGAAGCTTTCTTT
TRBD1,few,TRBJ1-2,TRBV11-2,CASSSNRGPGYTF,TGTGCCAGCAGCTCCAACAGGGGGCCCGGCTACACCTTC
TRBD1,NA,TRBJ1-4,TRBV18,CASSFRDRVEKLFF,TGTGCCAGCTCATTCCGGGACAGGGTTGAAAAACTGTTTTTT
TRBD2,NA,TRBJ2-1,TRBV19,CASSMGTSGSKLF,TGTGCCAGTAGTATGGGGACTAGCGGGAGTAAACTCTTC
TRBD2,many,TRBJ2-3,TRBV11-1,CASNGAGVLDTQYF,TGTGCCAGCAATGGCGCGGGAGTTCTGGATACGCAGTATTTT
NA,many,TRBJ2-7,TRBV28,CASSLLTETRDRYEQYF,TGTGCCAGCAGTTTGCTCACAGAAACTAGGGACCGCTACGAGCAGTACTTC
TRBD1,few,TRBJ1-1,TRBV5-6,CASSLDDMGTGVSEAFF,TGTGCCAGCAGCTTGGACGACATGGGAACAGGGGTGTCTGAAGCTTTCTTT
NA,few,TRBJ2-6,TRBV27,CASRQGGAGANVLTF,TGTGCCAGCAGACAGGGTGGGGCTGGGGCCAACGTCCTGACTTTC
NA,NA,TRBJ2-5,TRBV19,CASSRGIRETQYF,TGTGCCAGTAGTAGGGGGATAAGAGAGACCCAGTACTTC
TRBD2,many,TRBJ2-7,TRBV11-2,CASSLGSREYREQYF,TGTGCCAGCAGCTTAGGATCGCGGGAGTATCGCGAGCAGTACTTC
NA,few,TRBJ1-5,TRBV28,CASSTPGLPGGNQPQHF,TGTGCCAGCAGTACCCCGGGACTCCCGGGCGGCAATCAGCCCCAGCATTTT
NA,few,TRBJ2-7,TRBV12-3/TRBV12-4,CASSLWTYSYEQYF,TGTGCCAGCAGTTTATGGACATACTCCTACGAGCAGTACTTC
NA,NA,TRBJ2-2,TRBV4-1,CASNRLAVNTGELFF,TGCGCCAGCAACCGGCTAGCCGTGAACACCGGGGAGCTGTTTTTT
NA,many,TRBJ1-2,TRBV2,CASRERDFSNYGYTF,TGTGCCAGCAGAGAAAGGGACTTTAGCAACTATGGCTACACCTTC
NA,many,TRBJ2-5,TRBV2,CASSRGVGETQYF,TGTGCCAGTTCGAGAGGGGTTGGAGAGACCCAGTACTTC
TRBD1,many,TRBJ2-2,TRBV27,CASSFRKTGANTGELFF,TGTGCCAGCAGTTTCCGTAAGACAGGGGCGAACACCGGGGAGCTGTTTTTT
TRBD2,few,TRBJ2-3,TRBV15,CATSKRGGGLDTQYF,TGTGCCACCAGCAAACGGGGGGGGGGGCTAGATACGCAGTATTTT
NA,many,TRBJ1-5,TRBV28,CAGRKSSGGNQPQHF,TGTGCCGGTCGGAAGTCGTCGGGGGGCAATCAGCCCCAGCATTTT
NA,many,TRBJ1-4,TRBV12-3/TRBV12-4,CASSRSWGATNEKLFF,TGTGCCAGCAGTCGGTCATGGGGGGCAACTAATGAAAAACTGTTTTTT
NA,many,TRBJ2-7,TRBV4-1,CASSQAGTATYEQYF,TGCGCCAGCAGCCAAGCCGGGACGGCAACCTACGAGCAGTACTTC
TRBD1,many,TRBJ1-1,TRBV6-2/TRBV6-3,CASRDRAEAFF,TGTGCCAGCAGGGACAGGGCTGAAGCTTTCTTT
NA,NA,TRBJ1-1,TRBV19,CASLTSGTEAFF,TGTGCCAGTCTTACGTCGGGCACTGAAGCTTTCTTT
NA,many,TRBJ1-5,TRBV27,CASSLSKGQPQHF,TGTGCCAGCAGTTTATCGAAGGGGCAGCCCCAGCATTTT
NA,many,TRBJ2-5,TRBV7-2,CASSLGASKETQYF,TGTGCCAGCAGCTTGGGGGCGTCGAAAGAGACCCAGTACTTC